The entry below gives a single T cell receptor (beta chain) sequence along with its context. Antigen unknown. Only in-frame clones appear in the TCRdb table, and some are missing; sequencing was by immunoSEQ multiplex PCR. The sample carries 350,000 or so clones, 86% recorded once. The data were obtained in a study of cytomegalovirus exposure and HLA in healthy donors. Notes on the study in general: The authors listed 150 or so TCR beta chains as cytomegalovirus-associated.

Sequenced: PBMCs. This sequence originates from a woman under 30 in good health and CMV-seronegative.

The CDR3 protein is CASSTGQGNTEAFF. The CDR3, as DNA: TGTGCCAGCAGTACGGGACAGGGGAACACTGAAGCTTTCTTT. This rearrangement joins TRBV28 to TRBJ1-1; 9 nucleotides align to TRBD1. The CDR3 covers 14 residues. The germline V gene has CDR1 MDHEN and CDR2 SYDVKM. With V trimmed by 5 bases and J by 1 base, 2 bases remained unmatched.